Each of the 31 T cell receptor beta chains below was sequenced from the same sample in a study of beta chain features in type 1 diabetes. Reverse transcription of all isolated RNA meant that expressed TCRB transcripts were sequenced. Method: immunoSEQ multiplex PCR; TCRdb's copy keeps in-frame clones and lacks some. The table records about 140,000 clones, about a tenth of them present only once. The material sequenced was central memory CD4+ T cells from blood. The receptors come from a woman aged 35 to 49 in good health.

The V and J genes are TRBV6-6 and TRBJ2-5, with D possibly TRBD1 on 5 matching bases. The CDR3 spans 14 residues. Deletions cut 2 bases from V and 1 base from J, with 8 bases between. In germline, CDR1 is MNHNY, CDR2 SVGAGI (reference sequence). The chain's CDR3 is CASSYTTAQETQYF. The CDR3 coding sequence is TGTGCCAGCAGTTACACGACAGCCCAAGAGACCCAGTACTTC.

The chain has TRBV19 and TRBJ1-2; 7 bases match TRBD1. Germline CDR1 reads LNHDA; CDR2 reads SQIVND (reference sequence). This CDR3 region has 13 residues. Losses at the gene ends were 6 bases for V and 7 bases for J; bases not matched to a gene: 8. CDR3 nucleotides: TGTGCCAGTAGACCCGGACAGGCTATTGGCTACACCTTC. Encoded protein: CASRPGQAIGYTF. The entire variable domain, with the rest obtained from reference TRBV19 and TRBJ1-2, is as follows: DGGITQSPKYLFRKEGQNVTLSCEQNLNHDAMYWYRQDPGQGLRLIYYSQIVNDFQKGDIAEGYSVSREKKESFPLTVTSAQKNPTAFYLCASRPGQAIGYTFGSGTRLTVV.

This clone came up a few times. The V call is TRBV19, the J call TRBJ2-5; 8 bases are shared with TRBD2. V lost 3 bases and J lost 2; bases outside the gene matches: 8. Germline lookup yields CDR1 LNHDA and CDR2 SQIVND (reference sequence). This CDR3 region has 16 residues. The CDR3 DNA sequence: TGTGCCAGTAGTATTGGGATAGCGGGGAGTCAAGAGACCCAGTACTTC. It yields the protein CASSIGIAGSQETQYF.

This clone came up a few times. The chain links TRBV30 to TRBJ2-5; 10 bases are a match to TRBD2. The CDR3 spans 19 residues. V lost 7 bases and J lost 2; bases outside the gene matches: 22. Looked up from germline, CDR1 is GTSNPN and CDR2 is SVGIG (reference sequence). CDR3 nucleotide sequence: TGTGCCTCGTGGCCGCATCCGGGACTAGCGCCACTCTTACAAGAGACCCAGTACTTC. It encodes CASWPHPGLAPLLQETQYF.

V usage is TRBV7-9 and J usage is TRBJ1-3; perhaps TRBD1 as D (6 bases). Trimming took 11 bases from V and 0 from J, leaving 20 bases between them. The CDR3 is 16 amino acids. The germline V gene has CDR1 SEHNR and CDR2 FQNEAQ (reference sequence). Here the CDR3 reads CAGSRGGSRSGNTIYF. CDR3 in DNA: TGTGCCGGCTCGCGGGGGGGCTCCCGCTCTGGAAACACCATATATTTT.

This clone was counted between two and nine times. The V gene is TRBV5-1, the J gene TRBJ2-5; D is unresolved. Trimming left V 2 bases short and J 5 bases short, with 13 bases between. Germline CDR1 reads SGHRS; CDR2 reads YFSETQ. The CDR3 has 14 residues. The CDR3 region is CASSFGDWRETQYF. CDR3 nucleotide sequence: TGCGCCAGCAGCTTTGGCGACTGGCGGGAGACCCAGTACTTC.

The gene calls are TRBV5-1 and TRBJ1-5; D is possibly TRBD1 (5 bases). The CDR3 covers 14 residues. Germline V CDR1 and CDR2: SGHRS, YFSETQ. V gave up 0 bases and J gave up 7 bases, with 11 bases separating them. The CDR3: CASSLGDGGQPQHF. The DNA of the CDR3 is TGCGCCAGCAGCTTGGGGGACGGGGGACAGCCCCAGCATTTT.

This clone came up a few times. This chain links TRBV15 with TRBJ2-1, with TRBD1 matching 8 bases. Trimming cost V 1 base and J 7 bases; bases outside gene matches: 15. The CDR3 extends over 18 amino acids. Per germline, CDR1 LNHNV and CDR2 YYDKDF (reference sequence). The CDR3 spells CATSRVRTGFLAVNEQFF. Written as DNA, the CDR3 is TGTGCCACCAGCAGAGTCAGGACAGGGTTTTTAGCGGTTAATGAGCAGTTCTTC.

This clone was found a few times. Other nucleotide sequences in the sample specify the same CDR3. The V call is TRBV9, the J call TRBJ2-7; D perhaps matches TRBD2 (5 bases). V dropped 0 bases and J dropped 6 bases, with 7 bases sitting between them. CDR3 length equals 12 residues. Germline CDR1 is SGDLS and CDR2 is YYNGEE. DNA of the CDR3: TGTGCCAGCAGCGTAGGCGAGGGCGAGCAGTACTTC. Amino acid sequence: CASSVGEGEQYF.

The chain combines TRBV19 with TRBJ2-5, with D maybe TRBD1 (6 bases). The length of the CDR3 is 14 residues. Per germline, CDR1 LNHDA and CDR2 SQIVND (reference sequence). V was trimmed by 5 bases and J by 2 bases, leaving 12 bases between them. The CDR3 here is CASSADSSQETQYF. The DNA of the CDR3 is TGTGCCAGTAGTGCGGACAGTTCGCAAGAGACCCAGTACTTC.

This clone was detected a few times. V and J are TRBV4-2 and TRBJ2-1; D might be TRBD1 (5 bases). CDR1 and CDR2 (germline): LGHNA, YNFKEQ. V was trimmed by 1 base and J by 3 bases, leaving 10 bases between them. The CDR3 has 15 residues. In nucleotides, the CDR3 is TGTGCCAGCAGCCAAGTATTGGGGCTCTACAATGAGCAGTTCTTC. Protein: CASSQVLGLYNEQFF.

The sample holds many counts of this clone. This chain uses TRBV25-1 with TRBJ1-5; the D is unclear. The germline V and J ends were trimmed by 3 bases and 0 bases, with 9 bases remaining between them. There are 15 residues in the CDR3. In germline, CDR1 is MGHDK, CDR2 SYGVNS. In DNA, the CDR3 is TGTGCCAGCAGTGAGAGTAGAAGTAGCAATCAGCCCCAGCATTTT. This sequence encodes CASSESRSSNQPQHF.

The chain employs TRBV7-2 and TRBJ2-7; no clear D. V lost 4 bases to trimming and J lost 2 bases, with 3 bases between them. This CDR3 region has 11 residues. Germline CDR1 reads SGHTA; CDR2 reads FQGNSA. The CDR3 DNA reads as TGTGCCAGCAGCTCCGCCTACGAGCAGTACTTC. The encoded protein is CASSSAYEQYF.

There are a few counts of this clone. Written as DNA, the CDR3 is TGTGCTAGTGGTAGAGGGACAGGGGTGAATGAGCAGTTCTTC. As protein: CASGRGTGVNEQFF. J is TRBJ2-1 and V is TRBV12-5; TRBD1 matches 10 bases. The V and J ends lost 5 bases and 7 bases, in that order; junction bases with no gene match: 5. From germline, CDR1 is LGHNT and CDR2 FRNRAP. This CDR3 is built from 14 residues.

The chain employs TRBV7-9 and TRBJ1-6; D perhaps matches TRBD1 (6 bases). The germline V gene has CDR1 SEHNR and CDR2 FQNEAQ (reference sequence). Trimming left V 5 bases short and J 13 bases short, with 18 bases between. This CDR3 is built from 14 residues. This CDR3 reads CASSPQGGGSPLHF. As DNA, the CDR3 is TGTGCCAGCAGCCCCCAGGGAGGGGGGTCCCCCCTCCACTTT.

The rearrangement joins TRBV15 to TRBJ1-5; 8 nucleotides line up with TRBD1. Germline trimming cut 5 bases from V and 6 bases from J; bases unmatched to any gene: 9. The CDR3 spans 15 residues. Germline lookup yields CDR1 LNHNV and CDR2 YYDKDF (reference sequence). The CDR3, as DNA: TGTGCCACCAGCGGGGGACAGGCCGGGGGTCAGCCCCAGCATTTT. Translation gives CATSGGQAGGQPQHF.

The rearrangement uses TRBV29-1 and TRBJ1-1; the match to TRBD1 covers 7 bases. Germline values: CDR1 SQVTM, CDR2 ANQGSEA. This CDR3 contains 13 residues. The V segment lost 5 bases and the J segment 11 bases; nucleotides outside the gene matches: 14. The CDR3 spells CSVWDSGTRGAFF. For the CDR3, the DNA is TGCAGCGTTTGGGACAGCGGCACACGGGGGGCTTTCTTT.

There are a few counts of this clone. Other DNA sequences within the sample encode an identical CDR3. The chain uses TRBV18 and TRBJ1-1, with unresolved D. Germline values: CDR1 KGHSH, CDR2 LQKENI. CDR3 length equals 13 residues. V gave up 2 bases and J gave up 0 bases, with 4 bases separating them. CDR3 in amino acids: CASSPTVNTEAFF. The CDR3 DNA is TGTGCCAGCTCACCAACGGTGAACACTGAAGCTTTCTTT.

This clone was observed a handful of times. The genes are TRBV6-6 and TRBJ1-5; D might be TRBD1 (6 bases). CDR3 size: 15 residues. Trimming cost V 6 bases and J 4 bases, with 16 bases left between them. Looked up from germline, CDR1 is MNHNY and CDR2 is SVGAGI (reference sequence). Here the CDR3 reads CASRRPGDGNQPQHF. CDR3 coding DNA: TGTGCCAGCAGGCGCCCAGGGGACGGGAATCAGCCCCAGCATTTT.

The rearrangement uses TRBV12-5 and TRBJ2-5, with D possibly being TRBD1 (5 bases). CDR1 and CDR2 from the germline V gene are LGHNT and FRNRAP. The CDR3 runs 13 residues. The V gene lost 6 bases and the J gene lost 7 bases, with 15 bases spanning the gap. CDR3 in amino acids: CASGQTDIGTQYF. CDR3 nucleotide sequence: TGTGCTAGTGGACAGACAGATATCGGGACCCAGTACTTC. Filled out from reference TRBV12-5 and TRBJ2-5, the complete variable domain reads DARVTQTPRHKVTEMGQEVTMRCQPILGHNTVFWYRQTMMQGLELLAYFRNRAPLDDSGMPKDRFSAEMPDATLATLKIQPSEPRDSAVYFCASGQTDIGTQYFGPGTRLLVL.

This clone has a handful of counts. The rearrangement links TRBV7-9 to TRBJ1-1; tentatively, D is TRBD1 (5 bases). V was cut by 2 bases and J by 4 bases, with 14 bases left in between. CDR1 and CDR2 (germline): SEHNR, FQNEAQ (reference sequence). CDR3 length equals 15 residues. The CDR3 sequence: CASSLPKQGPTEAFF. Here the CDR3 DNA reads TGTGCCAGCAGCTTACCTAAGCAGGGTCCCACTGAAGCTTTCTTT.

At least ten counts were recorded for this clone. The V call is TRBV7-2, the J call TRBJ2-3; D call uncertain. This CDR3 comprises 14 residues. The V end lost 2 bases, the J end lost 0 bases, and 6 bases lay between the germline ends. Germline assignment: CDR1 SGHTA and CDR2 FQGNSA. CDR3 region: CASSLPLSTDTQYF. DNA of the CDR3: TGTGCCAGCAGCTTACCCCTCAGCACAGATACGCAGTATTTT.

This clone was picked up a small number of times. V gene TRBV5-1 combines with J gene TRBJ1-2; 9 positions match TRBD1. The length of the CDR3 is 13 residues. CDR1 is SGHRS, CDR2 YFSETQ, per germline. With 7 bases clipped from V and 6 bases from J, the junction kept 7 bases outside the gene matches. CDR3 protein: CASGTDRGNGYTF. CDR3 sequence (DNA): TGCGCCAGCGGAACCGACAGGGGGAATGGCTACACCTTC.

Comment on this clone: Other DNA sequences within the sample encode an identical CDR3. The CDR3 protein is CASSYDRDYGYTF. In DNA, the CDR3 is TGTGCCAGCAGTTATGATCGGGACTATGGCTACACCTTC. This chain joins TRBV6-5 and TRBJ1-2; D is ambiguous. In germline, CDR1 is MNHEY, CDR2 SVGAGI. Between the trimmed V and J ends, which lost 3 bases and 3 bases, there was a span of 8 bases. This CDR3 region has 13 residues.

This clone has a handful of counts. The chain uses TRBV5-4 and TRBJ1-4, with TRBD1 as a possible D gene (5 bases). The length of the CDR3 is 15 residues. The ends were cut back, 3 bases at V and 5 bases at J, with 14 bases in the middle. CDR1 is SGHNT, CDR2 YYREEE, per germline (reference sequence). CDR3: CASSSPTGGNEKLFF. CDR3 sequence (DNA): TGTGCCAGCAGCTCCCCCACGGGGGGAAATGAAAAACTGTTTTTT.

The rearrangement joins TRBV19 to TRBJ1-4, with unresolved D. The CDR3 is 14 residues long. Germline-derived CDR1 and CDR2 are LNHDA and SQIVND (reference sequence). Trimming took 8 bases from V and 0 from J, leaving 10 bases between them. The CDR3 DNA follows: TGTGCCAGTGGCCCCCGCTCAACTAATGAAAAACTGTTTTTT. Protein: CASGPRSTNEKLFF. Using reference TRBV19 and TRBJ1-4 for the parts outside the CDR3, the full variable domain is DGGITQSPKYLFRKEGQNVTLSCEQNLNHDAMYWYRQDPGQGLRLIYYSQIVNDFQKGDIAEGYSVSREKKESFPLTVTSAQKNPTAFYLCASGPRSTNEKLFFGSGTQLSVL.

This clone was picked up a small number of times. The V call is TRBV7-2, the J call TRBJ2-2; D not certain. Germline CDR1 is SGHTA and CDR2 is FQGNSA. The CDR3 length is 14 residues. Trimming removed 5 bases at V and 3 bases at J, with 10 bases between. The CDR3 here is CASSPQRDTGELFF. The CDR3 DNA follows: TGTGCCAGCAGCCCCCAACGGGACACCGGGGAGCTGTTTTTT.

CDR3 residues: CASTLRGQDTEAFF. CDR3 bases: TGTGCCAGCACCCTAAGAGGGCAGGACACTGAAGCTTTCTTT. The V gene is TRBV6-5, the J gene TRBJ1-1, with D unclear. Germline CDR1 MNHEY, CDR2 SVGAGI. V was clipped by 7 bases and J by 3 bases, with 15 bases between them. The CDR3 is made up of 14 amino acids.

CDR3 protein: CASSPITDTQYF. CDR3 bases: TGTGCCAGCAGCCCCATCACAGATACGCAGTATTTT. This chain connects TRBV9 to TRBJ2-3; no reliable D call. Looked up from germline, CDR1 is SGDLS and CDR2 is YYNGEE. With 4 bases removed from V and 2 bases from J, the gap between germline ends came to 5 bases. The CDR3 contains 12 residues.

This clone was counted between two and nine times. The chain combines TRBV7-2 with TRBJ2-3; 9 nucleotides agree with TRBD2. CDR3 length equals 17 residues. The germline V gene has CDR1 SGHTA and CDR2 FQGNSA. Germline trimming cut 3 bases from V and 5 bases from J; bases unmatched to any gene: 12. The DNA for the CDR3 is TGTGCCAGCAGCTTCAACGGCGGGGGGGCCTTAAAAGATACGCAGTATTTT. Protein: CASSFNGGGALKDTQYF.

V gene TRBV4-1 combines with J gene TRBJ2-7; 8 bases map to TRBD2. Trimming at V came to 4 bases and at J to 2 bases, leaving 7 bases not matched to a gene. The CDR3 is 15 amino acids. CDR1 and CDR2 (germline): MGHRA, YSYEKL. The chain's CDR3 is CASSPTGTRAYEQYF. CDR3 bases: TGCGCCAGCAGCCCAACAGGGACTAGGGCCTACGAGCAGTACTTC.